Listed below are T cell receptor beta chains from one sample, sequenced in a study of post-analysis software for immune sequencing data. TCRdb reprocessed the PCR reads via MiXCR and lists one record per CDR3 protein. The sample consists of over 250,000 distinct CDR3 sequences, 30% to 45% of them appearing once. Sequenced material: blood. Every receptor here comes from a girl under 18 with multiple sclerosis. Each CDR3 is given with its conserved first and last residue. Each record gives: J gene, clone size, V gene, D gene, CDR3 DNA, CDR3 protein. A D gene is named only where the DNA matches it firmly. Size tells how often a clone was seen (once, few, many) or the class of an expanded clone, and some rows leave it out.

J: TRBJ2-5; size: many; V: TRBV20-1; D: NA; DNA: TGCAGTGCTTTTTCCAAGGGGGCTAGCGGGACCCAGTACTTC; CDR3: CSAFSKGASGTQYF
J: TRBJ2-1; size: NA; V: TRBV20-1; D: TRBD2; DNA: TGCAGTGCTGGAGGGACTAGCGGGAGGGATGAGCAGTTCTTC; CDR3: CSAGGTSGRDEQFF
J: TRBJ2-1; size: many; V: TRBV20-1; D: NA; DNA: TGCAGTGCTAGAGAACCCAAGTTTAGCCGAGGCGAGCAGTTCTTC; CDR3: CSAREPKFSRGEQFF
J: TRBJ1-5; size: many; V: TRBV4-1; D: NA; DNA: TGCGCCAGCAGCCAAGATGGCGTGGCGCCCCAGCATTTT; CDR3: CASSQDGVAPQHF
J: TRBJ1-6; size: many; V: TRBV7-2; D: NA; DNA: TGTGCCAGCAGCTCCATGGGGCGCCTCAATTCACCCCTCCACTTT; CDR3: CASSSMGRLNSPLHF
J: TRBJ2-7; size: NA; V: TRBV6-2/TRBV6-3; D: TRBD2; DNA: TGTGCCAGCAGTTACCCCTTACTAGCGGGGGGCCTTATCTCCTACGAGCAGTACTTC; CDR3: CASSYPLLAGGLISYEQYF
J: TRBJ1-4; size: many; V: TRBV29-1; D: TRBD1; DNA: TGCAGCGGCTGGGACAGGGGGTATGAAAAACTGTTTTTT; CDR3: CSGWDRGYEKLFF
J: TRBJ1-5; size: NA; V: TRBV5-1; D: NA; DNA: TGCGCCAGCAGCTCTAACGGGGGGGATCGGGCCCAGCATTTT; CDR3: CASSSNGGDRAQHF
J: TRBJ2-1; size: NA; V: TRBV27; D: NA; DNA: TGTGCCAGCACTAACCGTGGGGAGCCTGACAATGAGCAGTTCTTC; CDR3: CASTNRGEPDNEQFF
J: TRBJ2-5; size: many; V: TRBV25-1; D: TRBD2; DNA: TGTGCCAGCAGTGAAGGAGTAGCGGGAGGGAGAGAGACCCAGTACTTC; CDR3: CASSEGVAGGRETQYF
J: TRBJ1-1; size: NA; V: TRBV19; D: TRBD1; DNA: TGTGCCAGTAGTATCCCAGGGGGAAGGGCTGAAGCTTTCTTT; CDR3: CASSIPGGRAEAFF
J: TRBJ2-6; size: NA; V: TRBV2; D: NA; DNA: TGTGCCAGCAGTGAAGCGGGGGGGCTTGGCTCTGGGGCCAACGTCCTGATTTTC; CDR3: CASSEAGGLGSGANVLIF
J: TRBJ1-5; size: NA; V: TRBV5-1; D: NA; DNA: TGCGCCAGCAGCTTGGATGGGGGGGGAAATCAGCCCCAGCATTTT; CDR3: CASSLDGGGNQPQHF
J: TRBJ1-1; size: NA; V: TRBV20-1; D: NA; DNA: TGCAGTGCTAGAGATCAAACAGGGTCGGCGTACACTGAAGCTTTCTTT; CDR3: CSARDQTGSAYTEAFF
J: TRBJ2-1; size: many; V: TRBV5-1; D: NA; DNA: TGCGCCAGCAGCTCGGAGGGGCGGGGAGGAAATGAGCAGTTCTTC; CDR3: CASSSEGRGGNEQFF
J: TRBJ2-1; size: NA; V: TRBV27; D: NA; DNA: TGTGCCAGCAGTTTCACCGAAGGTGAGCAGTTCTTC; CDR3: CASSFTEGEQFF
J: TRBJ2-3; size: once; V: TRBV15; D: NA; DNA: TGTGCCACCCTCGCTAGGAGCACAGATACGCAGTATTTT; CDR3: CATLARSTDTQYF
J: TRBJ1-4; size: many; V: TRBV20-1; D: NA; DNA: TGCAGTGCTAGAGAGGGAAAGGGGCCAGGTCGGGAGGAAAAACTGTTTTTT; CDR3: CSAREGKGPGREEKLFF
J: TRBJ2-3; size: NA; V: TRBV27; D: TRBD2; DNA: TGTGCCAGCAGTTTATCTACCTGGCGGGAGATCACCACAGATACGCAGTATTTT; CDR3: CASSLSTWREITTDTQYF
J: TRBJ1-1; size: few; V: TRBV6-1; D: NA; DNA: TGTGCCAGCAGTGAACCCGGCAGGGCCACTGAAGCTTTCTTT; CDR3: CASSEPGRATEAFF